These 25 T cell receptor beta chains came from one sample sequenced in a study of technical replicates of blood from a few donors. Sequenced by immunoSEQ multiplex PCR; TCRdb stores in-frame clones only, minus some. Counted here are about 83,000 clones, approximately 93% occurring once; the ten biggest clones make up 0.24%. Sequenced sample: T cells isolated from PBMCs. The receptors come from a human donor in good health.

V gene TRBV5-5 combines with J gene TRBJ1-1; D gene unclear. Trimming pared 4 bases from V and 5 bases from J, leaving 12 bases between. Germline assignment: CDR1 SGHKS and CDR2 YYEKEE (reference sequence). The CDR3 extends over 13 amino acids. CDR3 protein: CASSLDLRTEAFF. In nucleotides, the CDR3 is TGTGCCAGCAGCCTGGACTTGAGGACTGAAGCTTTCTTT.

This clone was detected once. V and J are TRBV27 and TRBJ1-1; a weak D match, TRBD1 (6 bases). V was trimmed by 7 bases and J by 8 bases, leaving 17 bases between them. CDR3 length equals 13 residues. The germline V gene has CDR1 MNHEY and CDR2 SMNVEV (reference sequence). CDR3 loop: CASTRGTIEEAFF. For the CDR3, the DNA is TGTGCCAGCACGAGGGGGACGATCGAGGAAGCTTTCTTT.

The V call is TRBV5-1, the J call TRBJ2-4; 10 nucleotides line up with TRBD1. After removal of 0 bases from V and 8 bases from J, the junction contained 11 bases not matched to a gene. Germline CDR1 is SGHRS and CDR2 is YFSETQ. CDR3 length: 17 amino acids. The CDR3 reads CASSLGGTGDARDIQYF. The CDR3 bases are TGCGCCAGCAGCTTGGGTGGGACAGGGGATGCGAGGGACATTCAGTACTTC.

The chain couples TRBV4-1 to TRBJ1-5; TRBD1 is a possible D gene (6 bases). In germline, CDR1 is MGHRA, CDR2 YSYEKL. CDR3 length: 16 residues. The germline V and J ends were trimmed by 1 base and 6 bases, with 16 bases remaining between them. The CDR3 nucleotides read TGCGCCAGCAGCCAAGTCCGGTACAGGGTGGGTCAGCCCCAGCATTTT. This codes for CASSQVRYRVGQPQHF.

V usage is TRBV11-2 and J usage is TRBJ2-2; D is unclear. The CDR3 has 15 residues. Germline V gene sequence: CDR1 SGHAT, CDR2 FQNNGV. Trimming cost V 3 bases and J 1 base, with 9 bases left between them. The CDR3 nucleotides are TGTGCCAGCAGCTTCTTACGAGGGAACACCGGGGAGCTGTTTTTT. Amino acids: CASSFLRGNTGELFF.

The chain recombines TRBV5-1 with TRBJ1-1; D unclear. CDR3 length: 15 amino acids. Germline lookup yields CDR1 SGHRS and CDR2 YFSETQ. V shed 0 bases and J shed 0 bases, with 9 bases lying between them. The CDR3 protein is CASSLAGFMNTEAFF. DNA for the CDR3: TGCGCCAGCAGCTTGGCCGGGTTCATGAACACTGAAGCTTTCTTT.

The J gene is TRBJ1-1, the V gene TRBV14, with 11 positions matching TRBD1. The V gene end was trimmed by 4 bases and the J gene end by 4 bases; junction bases not matched to a gene: 5. Germline CDR1 and CDR2: SGHDN and FVKESK. The CDR3 spans 15 residues. Here the CDR3 reads CASSRTGGGFTEAFF. DNA for the CDR3: TGTGCCAGCAGCCGGACAGGGGGCGGCTTCACTGAAGCTTTCTTT.

The J gene is TRBJ2-7, the V gene TRBV7-2, with 8 bases identical to TRBD2. The germline CDR1 and CDR2 sequences are SGHTA and FQGNSA. V was clipped by 1 base and J by 3 bases; unmatched bases: 2. This CDR3 is 14 amino acids long. This CDR3 reads CASSLGGGYYEQYF. The CDR3 bases are TGTGCCAGCAGCTTAGGCGGGGGGTACTACGAGCAGTACTTC.

The chain uses TRBV20-1 and TRBJ2-5, with a weak D call TRBD2 (6 bases). V lost 3 bases, J lost 7 bases, and 9 bases lay in between. Germline CDR1 DFQATT, CDR2 SNEGSKA (reference sequence). The CDR3 length is 11 residues. The CDR3 DNA reads as TGCAGTGCTAGTATGGGGGGGACCCAGTACTTC. It encodes CSASMGGTQYF.

The chain uses TRBV27 and TRBJ2-7; TRBD1 agrees at 8 bases. Germline CDR1 reads MNHEY; CDR2 reads SMNVEV (reference sequence). The V segment lost 5 bases and the J segment 5 bases; nucleotides outside the gene matches: 11. CDR3 size: 15 residues. CDR3 residues: CASSETGGPSHEQYF. The DNA for the CDR3 is TGTGCCAGCAGTGAAACAGGGGGACCTTCCCACGAGCAGTACTTC.

The chain employs TRBV2 and TRBJ2-3; D is uncertain. The CDR3 is 12 residues long. Germline V gene lookup returns CDR1 SNHLY and CDR2 FYNNEI. Trimming removed 1 base at V and 5 bases at J, with 4 bases between. DNA of the CDR3: TGTGCCAGCAGTGAAGGAGGAGATACGCAGTATTTT. It encodes CASSEGGDTQYF.

The chain combines TRBV11-2 with TRBJ2-7, with D perhaps TRBD1 (5 bases). Germline V CDR1 and CDR2: SGHAT, FQNNGV. The CDR3 is 14 amino acids. Between the trimmed V and J ends, which lost 3 bases and 0 bases, there was a span of 9 bases. The CDR3 DNA reads as TGTGCCAGCAGCTTTCAGGGAAACTCCTACGAGCAGTACTTC. It encodes CASSFQGNSYEQYF.

The chain combines TRBV7-6 with TRBJ1-1, with D hard to call. CDR3 length: 13 amino acids. V lost 0 bases, J lost 7 bases, and 9 bases lay in between. Per germline, CDR1 SGHVS and CDR2 FNYEAQ. The CDR3 sequence: CASSLARANEAFF. CDR3 sequence (DNA): TGTGCCAGCAGCTTAGCGAGGGCGAATGAAGCTTTCTTT. Full variable domain (missing parts from reference TRBV7-6 and TRBJ1-1): GAGVSQSPRYKVTKRGQDVALRCDPISGHVSLYWYRQALGQGPEFLTYFNYEAQQDKSGLPNDRFSAERPEGSISTLTIQRTEQRDSAMYRCASSLARANEAFFGQGTRLTVV.

The V gene is TRBV5-1, the J gene TRBJ2-1; 8 bases are shared with TRBD2. Germline CDR1 SGHRS, CDR2 YFSETQ. The CDR3 has 15 amino acids. The V gene end was trimmed by 4 bases and the J gene end by 8 bases; junction bases not matched to a gene: 11. The CDR3 DNA is TGCGCCAGCAGCGGCCAGCGGGAGAATGCGTATGAGCAGTTCTTC. Residues: CASSGQRENAYEQFF.

This clone has a handful of counts. V and J are TRBV21-1 and TRBJ1-5; TRBD1, the table's D call, lacks a check against the DNA. TRBV21-1 is marked as a pseudogene. This CDR3 has 19 amino acids. CDR3 nucleotide sequence: TGTGCCAGCAGCAAAAGTTGGGTCGGCAGGGGGCTTGGCAATCAGCCCCAGCATTTT. Its translation: CASSKSWVGRGLGNQPQHF.

The V gene is TRBV2, the J gene TRBJ2-5, with D unresolved. The CDR3 runs 12 residues. V dropped 4 bases and J dropped 5 bases, with 8 bases sitting between them. CDR1 SNHLY and CDR2 FYNNEI come from the germline V gene. The chain's CDR3 is CASSGERETQYF. The CDR3 DNA reads as TGTGCCAGCAGTGGTGAACGGGAGACCCAGTACTTC. The full variable domain, with the rest looked up from reference TRBV2 and TRBJ2-5, is EPEVTQTPSHQVTQMGQEVILRCVPISNHLYFYWYRQILGQKVEFLVSFYNNEISEKSEIFDDQFSVERPDGSNFTLKIRSTKLEDSAMYFCASSGERETQYFGPGTRLLVL.

The chain combines TRBV6-5 with TRBJ1-2; no clear D. The CDR3 totals 14 residues. Per germline, CDR1 MNHEY and CDR2 SVGAGI. V dropped 6 bases and J dropped 2 bases, with 13 bases sitting between them. CDR3 residues: CASRSGGRNYGYTF. The DNA of the CDR3 is TGTGCCAGCAGGAGTGGCGGGAGAAACTATGGCTACACCTTC.

The chain couples TRBV5-6 to TRBJ1-2; tentatively, D is TRBD1 (5 bases). From germline, CDR1 is SGHDT and CDR2 YYEEEE. CDR3 length equals 14 residues. Trimming removed 0 bases at V and 5 bases at J, with 11 bases between. The CDR3 DNA follows: TGTGCCAGCAGCTTGGGACAGAATCTTTATGGCTACACCTTC. Translation gives CASSLGQNLYGYTF.

The chain recombines TRBV29-1 with TRBJ2-7; 11 bases are a match to TRBD1. The CDR3 is 12 amino acids. V lost 7 bases to trimming and J lost 6 bases; unmatched junction nucleotides: 5. Germline CDR1 and CDR2: SQVTM and ANQGSEA. DNA for the CDR3: TGCAGCGGAGGACAGGGGGCTCGCGAGCAGTACTTC. Its translation: CSGGQGAREQYF.

The V and J genes are TRBV29-1 and TRBJ2-3, with 9 bases matching TRBD2. Germline V gene data show CDR1 as SQVTM and CDR2 as ANQGSEA. Trimming cost V 3 bases and J 2 bases; bases outside gene matches: 15. The CDR3 is 18 residues long. As DNA, the CDR3 is TGCAGCGTTGAGAATAGACTAGCGGCCTATCCCCACACAGATACGCAGTATTTT. Amino acid sequence: CSVENRLAAYPHTDTQYF.

V gene TRBV7-9 combines with J gene TRBJ1-5; 7 nucleotides agree with TRBD1. CDR1 is SEHNR, CDR2 FQNEAQ, per germline (reference sequence). The length of the CDR3 is 16 residues. Trimming cost V 5 bases and J 2 bases; bases outside gene matches: 9. The CDR3: CASSMLGGQGNQPQHF. Written as DNA, the CDR3 is TGTGCCAGCAGCATGCTGGGCGGACAGGGCAATCAGCCCCAGCATTTT.

The chain recombines TRBV5-1 with TRBJ1-3; no clear D. Trimming removed 0 bases from V and 3 bases from J, with 13 bases in between. CDR1 is SGHRS, CDR2 YFSETQ, per germline. This CDR3 is 16 amino acids long. The DNA for the CDR3 is TGCGCCAGCAGCTTGGCCGAGGGTCGGCTTGGAAACACCATATATTTT. Residues: CASSLAEGRLGNTIYF.

J is TRBJ1-6 and V is TRBV15; D is unclear. This CDR3 has 13 amino acids. The germline gives CDR1 LNHNV, CDR2 YYDKDF (reference sequence). The V end lost 11 bases, the J end lost 6 bases, and 14 bases lay between the germline ends. CDR3 in DNA: TGTGCCTCCGCGGAGAGATTTAATTCACCCCTCCACTTT. Its protein is CASAERFNSPLHF.

The chain couples TRBV6-5 to TRBJ2-5; D possibly corresponds to TRBD1 (7 bases). Germline V gene lookup returns CDR1 MNHEY and CDR2 SVGAGI. This CDR3 has 15 residues. The V gene lost 0 bases and the J gene lost 4 bases, with 12 bases spanning the gap. In DNA, the CDR3 is TGTGCCAGCAGTTACTCGCACAGGGGAGGAGAGACCCAGTACTTC. It specifies CASSYSHRGGETQYF.

J is TRBJ2-7 and V is TRBV19, with a weak D call TRBD1 (5 bases). Trimming took 8 bases from V and 6 from J, leaving 26 bases between them. The length of the CDR3 is 16 residues. Per germline, CDR1 LNHDA and CDR2 SQIVND (reference sequence). The CDR3 coding sequence is TGTGCCAGTGCTTCACCCGCGGACATGAGTCGTCGCGAGCAGTACTTC. It yields the protein CASASPADMSRREQYF. The full variable domain, completed using reference TRBV19 and TRBJ2-7, is DGGITQSPKYLFRKEGQNVTLSCEQNLNHDAMYWYRQDPGQGLRLIYYSQIVNDFQKGDIAEGYSVSREKKESFPLTVTSAQKNPTAFYLCASASPADMSRREQYFGPGTRLTVT.